Listed below are T cell receptor beta chains from one sample, sequenced in a study of shared clonotypes between healthy human individuals. Sequenced by immunoSEQ multiplex PCR; TCRdb stores in-frame clones only, minus some. The table has millions of clones, 90% to 95% seen once. Material: naive CD8+ T cells from PBMCs. Every receptor here comes from a man younger than 35 in good health. Some clones in this sample may be carry-over from other donors' samples. CDR3s include the opening cysteine and the closing phenylalanine or tryptophan. A D gene is named only where the DNA matches it firmly. Clone size is given for some rows only: seen once, a few or many times, or a class if the clone is expanded.

- TRBJ2-2 TRBV27 - CASRIGGQGGELFF TGTGCCAGCAGGATAGGGGGGCAGGGCGGGGAGCTGTTTTTT
TRBD1 TRBJ2-7 TRBV5-5 - CASSAPPGTGGSYEQYF TGTGCCAGCAGCGCTCCGCCCGGGACAGGGGGCTCCTACGAGCAGTACTTC
- TRBJ1-2 TRBV29-1 - CSAVLLYGYTF TGCAGCGCGGTACTCCTTTATGGCTACACCTTC
- TRBJ2-5 TRBV7-9 - CASSPWGSEETQYF TGTGCCAGCAGCCCGTGGGGGTCGGAAGAGACCCAGTACTTC
TRBD2 TRBJ2-7 TRBV27 - CASTGLAGGAYEQYF TGTGCCAGCACCGGACTAGCGGGAGGCGCCTACGAGCAGTACTTC
TRBD2 TRBJ2-1 TRBV2 once CASRASSGRAYNEQFF TGTGCCAGCAGGGCTTCTAGCGGGAGGGCCTACAATGAGCAGTTCTTC
- TRBJ1-1 TRBV30 - CAWSGARAFF TGTGCCTGGAGTGGGGCGCGAGCTTTCTTT
- TRBJ2-4 TRBV28 once CASTHSVQGAKNIQYF TGTGCCAGCACCCACTCGGTCCAGGGAGCCAAAAACATTCAGTACTTC
- TRBJ1-2 TRBV7-9 - CASSLGSSYGYTF TGTGCCAGCAGCTTAGGAAGTTCCTATGGCTACACCTTC
TRBD1 TRBJ2-7 TRBV28 - CASSSYRTGIEQYF TGTGCCAGCAGTTCCTACCGGACAGGTATCGAGCAGTACTTC
- TRBJ2-6 TRBV28 - CASSLWGASGANVLTF TGTGCCAGCAGTTTATGGGGCGCGTCTGGGGCCAACGTCCTGACTTTC
TRBD1 TRBJ2-1 TRBV16 once CASSQGQGAYNEQFF TGTGCCAGCAGCCAAGGACAGGGGGCTTACAATGAGCAGTTCTTC
- TRBJ1-3 TRBV10-2 - CASSEGDGNTIYF TGCGCCAGCAGTGAGGGGGATGGAAACACCATATATTTT
- TRBJ2-7 TRBV29-1 - CSVLGGRYEQYF TGCAGCGTTTTGGGGGGTCGGTACGAGCAGTACTTC
- TRBJ1-2 TRBV5-4 - CASSQKITGGYGYTF TGTGCCAGCAGCCAAAAGATCACAGGCGGCTATGGCTACACCTTC
- TRBJ2-7 TRBV11-2 - CASSLADSSYEQYF TGTGCCAGCAGCTTGGCGGATAGCTCCTACGAGCAGTACTTC
- TRBJ2-3 TRBV4-3 - CASSQGSGYTDTQYF TGCGCCAGCAGCCAAGGTAGCGGTTACACAGATACGCAGTATTTT
TRBD2 TRBJ2-3 TRBV4-1 once CASSQDVTSAYTDTQYF TGCGCCAGCAGCCAAGATGTGACTAGCGCCTACACAGATACGCAGTATTTT
TRBD1 TRBJ1-1 TRBV5-6 - CASSHATGGVNTEAFF TGTGCCAGCAGCCACGCCACAGGGGGGGTGAACACTGAAGCTTTCTTT
- TRBJ1-1 TRBV27 - CASSFTFGTSGEAFF TGTGCCAGCAGTTTCACATTTGGGACCTCCGGCGAAGCTTTCTTT
- TRBJ1-1 TRBV19 - CATLEGLGAEAFF TGTGCCACCCTGGAGGGGCTGGGGGCTGAAGCTTTCTTT
TRBD2 TRBJ2-1 TRBV7-9 - CASSPRLAGGPGAEQFF TGTGCCAGCAGCCCAAGACTAGCGGGAGGCCCGGGGGCTGAGCAGTTCTTC
- TRBJ2-3 TRBV7-9 - CASSSMGLSSDTQYF TGTGCCAGCAGCTCGATGGGCCTATCCTCAGATACGCAGTATTTT
- TRBJ1-2 TRBV4-1 - CASSQGKLANYGYTF TGCGCCAGCAGCCAGGGAAAACTAGCTAACTATGGCTACACCTTC
- TRBJ1-5 TRBV4-1 few CASSHSWALSNQPQHF TGCGCCAGCAGCCATTCTTGGGCGTTGAGCAATCAGCCCCAGCATTTT
- TRBJ2-5 TRBV6-5 - CASTPQWGGETQYF TGTGCCAGCACCCCCCAATGGGGAGGAGAGACCCAGTACTTC
TRBD2 TRBJ2-3 TRBV28 - CASSLWGSSGSGYYDTQYF TGTGCCAGCAGTTTATGGGGGTCCAGCGGGAGTGGATACTACGATACGCAGTATTTT
- TRBJ2-5 TRBV4-1 - CASSQPGGETQYF TGCGCCAGCAGCCAGCCCGGGGGTGAGACCCAGTACTTC
TRBD1 TRBJ1-1 TRBV11-2 - CASSSRPGQRHGGEAFF TGTGCCAGCAGCTCTCGGCCGGGACAGCGTCACGGCGGAGAAGCTTTCTTT
TRBD2 TRBJ2-2 TRBV28 - CASSLSAGGGDTGELFF TGTGCCAGCAGTCTCTCAGCGGGAGGGGGCGATACCGGGGAGCTGTTTTTT
- TRBJ2-2 TRBV5-4 once CASGGNLVDGGELFF TGTGCCAGCGGGGGGAACCTAGTCGATGGCGGGGAGCTGTTTTTT
TRBD1 TRBJ2-1 TRBV7-3 - CASSEQPGTDYNEQFF TGTGCCAGCAGCGAACAGCCGGGGACAGATTACAATGAGCAGTTCTTC
- TRBJ2-1 TRBV28 - CASRLAAGTHNEQFF TGTGCCAGCAGACTGGCCGCGGGAACTCACAATGAGCAGTTCTTC
- TRBJ1-5 TRBV19 - CASRQVTNQPQHF TGTGCCAGTAGACAGGTGACCAATCAGCCCCAGCATTTT
- TRBJ2-1 TRBV9 - CASSVVGSAVHEQFF TGTGCCAGCAGCGTAGTGGGCTCGGCGGTTCATGAGCAGTTCTTC